Listed below are T cell receptor beta chains from one sample, sequenced in a study of early T cells in non-severe SARS-CoV-2 infection. In TCRdb, the 5' RACE reads were re-called with MiXCR into one record per CDR3 protein. This table holds about 120,000 distinct CDR3 sequences, roughly 12% found once. Sample: whole blood, taken at baseline. The source of these receptors is an adult who was a healthcare worker with PCR-confirmed SARS-CoV-2 infection or an uninfected control (not recorded which). Each CDR3 is given with its conserved first and last residue. The order of the fields is V gene, D gene, CDR3 length, J gene, clone size, CDR3 protein, CDR3 DNA. The D gene is left open where the match is weak. Clone size, where shown, is once, few, many, or a class for clones that have expanded.

TRBV28	.	15	TRBJ2-1	few	CASSTSGEKYNEQFF	TGTGCCAGCAGTACTTCAGGGGAGAAGTACAATGAGCAGTTCTTC
TRBV28	TRBD1	17	TRBJ1-6	few	CASSFPKAGTGESPLHF	TGTGCCAGCAGTTTCCCTAAAGCCGGGACAGGGGAATCACCCCTCCACTTT
TRBV20-1	.	11	TRBJ1-2	few	CSAGQSYGYTF	TGCAGTGCTGGACAGTCATATGGCTACACCTTC
TRBV12-3/TRBV12-4	TRBD1	15	TRBJ1-4	few	CASTERQGGFEKLFF	TGTGCCAGCACCGAAAGACAGGGAGGGTTTGAAAAACTGTTTTTT
TRBV6-2/TRBV6-3	.	14	TRBJ2-3	few	CASSTPTGLDTQYF	TGTGCCAGCAGTACCCCGACGGGCCTAGATACGCAGTATTTT
TRBV7-6	.	16	TRBJ2-1	few	CASSTKPGSSYNEQFF	TGTGCCAGCAGCACAAAGCCTGGGAGCTCCTACAATGAGCAGTTCTTC
TRBV7-9	.	11	TRBJ1-1	.	CASSTGTEAFF	TGTGCCAGCAGCACCGGGACCGAAGCTTTCTTT
TRBV7-9	.	16	TRBJ2-5	many	CASSLGGSAEQETQYF	TGTGCCAGCAGCTTAGGTGGTAGTGCAGAACAAGAGACCCAGTACTTC
TRBV6-1	TRBD1	15	TRBJ1-6	few	CASSAGTEPHSPLHF	TGTGCCAGCAGTGCCGGGACAGAGCCCCATTCACCCCTCCACTTT
TRBV5-1	TRBD2	16	TRBJ2-1	.	CASSLGASGSLIEQFF	TGCGCCAGCAGCTTGGGGGCTAGCGGGAGTTTGATTGAGCAGTTCTTC
TRBV27	.	14	TRBJ2-3	few	CASGRISSTDTQYF	TGTGCCAGCGGTAGGATATCTAGCACAGATACGCAGTATTTT
TRBV12-3/TRBV12-4	.	15	TRBJ2-2	.	CASRHQGTNTGELFF	TGTGCCAGCAGACATCAGGGTACGAACACCGGGGAGCTGTTTTTT
TRBV7-2	.	13	TRBJ2-7	once	CASSLEFIYEQYF	TGTGCCAGCAGCTTAGAATTCATCTACGAGCAGTACTTC
TRBV6-5	TRBD1	16	TRBJ1-4	.	CASSLDRGSTNEKLFF	TGTGCCAGCAGTTTGGACAGGGGGTCAACTAATGAAAAACTGTTTTTT
TRBV30	TRBD1	13	TRBJ1-5	few	CAWGQDSNQPQHF	TGTGCCTGGGGACAGGATAGCAATCAGCCCCAGCATTTT
TRBV27	TRBD1	18	TRBJ1-6	many	CASKPGQGARSYNSPLHF	TGTGCCAGCAAACCGGGACAGGGGGCGAGGTCCTATAATTCACCCCTCCACTTT